This TCR beta chain emerged from a study of cytomegalovirus exposure and HLA in healthy donors. The PCR was carried out with 60 Vbeta primers and 13 Jbeta primers. Profiling relied on immunoSEQ multiplex PCR, and the TCRdb table lists in-frame clones only, not all of them. Of roughly 90,000 clones in the sample, 75% to 80% were seen once. CDR3 length: 16 residues. Trimming cost V 0 bases and J 7 bases, with 15 bases left between them. CDR1 and CDR2 from the germline V gene are MNHEY and SVGAGI. This clonotype was obtained from a woman aged 40-49 years in good health and CMV-seropositive. What was sequenced was PBMCs. The chain is built from TRBV6-5 and TRBJ2-2; possible D gene TRBD1, 5 bases. The CDR3 DNA follows: TGTGCCAGCAGTTACTCCCCGGACACAACAGGCGGGGAGCTGTTTTTT. It codes for CASSYSPDTTGGELFF.